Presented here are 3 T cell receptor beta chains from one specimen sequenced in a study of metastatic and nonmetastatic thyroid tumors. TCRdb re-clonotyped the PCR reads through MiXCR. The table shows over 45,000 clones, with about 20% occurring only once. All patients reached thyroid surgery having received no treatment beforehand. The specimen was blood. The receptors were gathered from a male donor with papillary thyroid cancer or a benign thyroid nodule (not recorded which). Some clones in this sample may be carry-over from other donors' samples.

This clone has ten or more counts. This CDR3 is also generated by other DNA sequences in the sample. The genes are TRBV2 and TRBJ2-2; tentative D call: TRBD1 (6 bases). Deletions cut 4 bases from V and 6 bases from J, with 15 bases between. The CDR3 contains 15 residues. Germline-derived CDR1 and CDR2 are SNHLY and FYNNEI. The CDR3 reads CASSGGQVAPGELFF. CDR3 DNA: TGTGCCAGCAGTGGGGGGCAGGTAGCACCCGGGGAGCTGTTTTTT.

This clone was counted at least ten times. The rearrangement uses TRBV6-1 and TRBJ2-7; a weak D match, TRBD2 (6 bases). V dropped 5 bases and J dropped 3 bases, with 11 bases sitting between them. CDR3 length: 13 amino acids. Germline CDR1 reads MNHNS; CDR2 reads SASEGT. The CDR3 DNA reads TGTGCCAGCAGTCTGATGGGAGGCTACGAGCAGTACTTC. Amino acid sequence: CASSLMGGYEQYF.

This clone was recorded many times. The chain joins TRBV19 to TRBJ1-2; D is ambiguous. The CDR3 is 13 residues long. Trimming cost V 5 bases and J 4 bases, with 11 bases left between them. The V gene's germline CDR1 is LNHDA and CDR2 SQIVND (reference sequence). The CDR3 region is CASSPWDSYGYTF. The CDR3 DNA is TGTGCCAGTAGTCCTTGGGATAGCTATGGCTACACCTTC.